The present T cell receptor (beta chain) was sequenced within a study of blood T cell repertoires in COVID-19. Only in-frame clones appear in the TCRdb table, and some are missing; sequencing was by immunoSEQ multiplex PCR. Of about 200,000 clones in the sample, around 90% were seen once. Everyone who took part was about 18 to 90 years old, and they came from about two dozen US areas. Germline values: CDR1 LGHDT, CDR2 YNNKEL (reference sequence). This CDR3 is built from 15 residues. Trimming took 4 bases from V and 1 from J; bases not matched to a gene: 6. This chain connects TRBV3-1 (or the pseudogene TRBV3-2) to TRBJ1-1; 7 bases align to TRBD1. This sequence originates from a woman aged 25 to 39 who had recovered from COVID-19. Specimen: PBMCs or T cells enriched from blood (not recorded which). The CDR3 loop is CASSPPGTENTEAFF. CDR3 DNA sequence: TGTGCCAGCAGCCCACCGGGGACAGAGAACACTGAAGCTTTCTTT.